This entry features one T cell receptor (beta chain) sequence. What it binds is not known. The CDR3 covers 11 residues. From germline, CDR1 is KGHSH and CDR2 LQKENI. V dropped 1 base and J dropped 7 bases, with 5 bases sitting between them. Sorting produced populations that all topped 95% purity. The data are from a study of beta chain features in type 1 diabetes. Study conclusions and caveats: Lower insertion and higher deletion counts appeared at VDJ junctions in type 1 diabetes patients. Within each of all four CD4+ subsets, Type 1 diabetes patients had TCRB CDR3s that were moderately but significantly shorter. The naive, central memory and Treg TCRB repertoires showed an apparent similarity that was greater among patients than among healthy donors.

The sequenced template was cDNA made from the entire isolated RNA. The assay was immunoSEQ multiplex PCR, and TCRdb's table has in-frame clones only and misses some. In the table there are over 650,000 clones, around 15% of which are singletons. The chain combines TRBV18 with TRBJ2-7, with D possibly being TRBD1 (5 bases). Sequencing was performed on naive CD4+ T cells from blood. The clonotype comes from a man between 18 and 29 years old with type 1 diabetes. The CDR3 loop is CASSPQGEQYF. CDR3 DNA: TGTGCCAGCTCACCACAGGGGGAGCAGTACTTC.